This T cell receptor beta chain appears in the sequencing data of a study of shared clonotypes between healthy human individuals. Study-wide points: Only blood samples were collected, and tissue repertoires likely differ. Clonotype sharing among donors was thought likely to change with sequencing depth.

The table came from immunoSEQ multiplex PCR; TCRdb's copy has only in-frame clones and leaves some out. The sample lists 450,000 to 500,000 clones; around 80% were seen once. Many counts were recorded for this clone. Its target is not known. Trimming removed 2 bases at V and 3 bases at J, with 13 bases between. The CDR3 extends over 15 amino acids. Germline V gene data show CDR1 as MGHDK and CDR2 as SYGVNS. V gene TRBV25-1 combines with J gene TRBJ1-1; the D gene is possibly TRBD1 (5 bases). This clonotype originated in a middle-aged woman in good health. Some clones in this sample may be carry-over from other donors' samples. Material for sequencing was PBMCs. CDR3 in DNA: TGTGCCAGCAGTGAACTGGCCAAAGGGGACACTGAAGCTTTCTTT. As protein: CASSELAKGDTEAFF.